These T cell receptor beta chains were read from a single sample in a study of graft-versus-host responses after intestinal transplantation. Sequenced by immunoSEQ multiplex PCR; TCRdb stores in-frame clones only, minus some. This sample has fewer than 25,000 clones, with around 78% found just once. The sequences come from ileum tissue, collected 12 days after intestinal transplant. These receptor sequences come from a human patient who received an intestinal transplant, so some T cells may come from the graft donor. Each CDR3 is given with its conserved first and last residue. Each record gives: clone size, J gene, V gene, D gene, CDR3 DNA, CDR3 protein. The D gene is left open where the match is weak. Part of the rows lack a size; the others show once, few, many or a class for expanded clones.

- TRBJ2-5 TRBV2 - TGTGCCAGCAGTGTCGCAGCGGGCAGCCAAGAGACCCAGTACTTC CASSVAAGSQETQYF
- TRBJ1-3 TRBV6-1 TRBD1 TGTGCCAGCAGTTTTACAGGGGGCTCTGGAAACACCATATATTTT CASSFTGGSGNTIYF
once TRBJ1-5 TRBV4-1 TRBD1 TGCGCCAGCAGCCAAGTGGGGACAGGGTACAATCAGCCCCAGCATTTT CASSQVGTGYNQPQHF
- TRBJ2-1 TRBV6-6 TRBD2 TGTGCCAGCAGCCTAGCGGGGGGGTTCAATGAGCAGTTCTTC CASSLAGGFNEQFF
- TRBJ2-3 TRBV5-4 TRBD2 TGTGCCAGCAGCTGGTGGGAGGGAGCAGATACGCAGTATTTT CASSWWEGADTQYF
- TRBJ2-7 TRBV7-8 TRBD1 TGTGCCAGCAGCGCTCGGGACAGACTATCCTACGAGCAGTACTTC CASSARDRLSYEQYF
few TRBJ2-1 TRBV4-1 - TGTGCCAGCAGCCAAGGCCTAGAATCCAATGAGCAGTTCTTC CASSQGLESNEQFF
- TRBJ2-1 TRBV19 TRBD2 TGTGCCAGTGGGTGGGAGGGCCACAATGAGCAGTTCTTC CASGWEGHNEQFF
- TRBJ1-4 TRBV9 - TGTGCCAGCAGCGTAACCCAGGGGAATGAAAAACTGTTTTTT CASSVTQGNEKLFF
- TRBJ2-5 TRBV4-3 - TGCGCCAGCAGCCTTAAGGTAAGGGGATGGGAGACCCAGTACTTC CASSLKVRGWETQYF
- TRBJ1-2 TRBV7-8 - TGTGCCAGCAGCTTAGGCCGGTGGGAGGGGGGGAGGTATGGCTACACCTTC CASSLGRWEGGRYGYTF
- TRBJ2-7 TRBV6-1 - TGTGCCAGCAGCCCCGTCCGTGGGGCGAACTACGAGCAGTACTTC CASSPVRGANYEQYF
few TRBJ1-1 TRBV7-9 TRBD1 TGTGCCAGCAGCCCGGACAGGTCTTACACTGAAGCTTTCTTT CASSPDRSYTEAFF
- TRBJ1-4 TRBV5-5 - TGTGCCAGCAGCGCACCTCTCCTAGGGGATTATGAAAAACTGTTTTTT CASSAPLLGDYEKLFF
- TRBJ2-7 TRBV6-6 TRBD1 TGTGCCAGCACGGCAAGGACAGGGGCCGGGCAGTACTTC CASTARTGAGQYF
once TRBJ2-3 TRBV7-9 TRBD2 TGTGCCAGCAGCTTCGGACTAGCGGGGGCCCTAAGCACAGATACGCAGTATTTT CASSFGLAGALSTDTQYF
- TRBJ2-2 TRBV19 - TGTGCCAGTAGTATCCCGACAGGTTTTGCCACCGGGGAGCTGTTTTTT CASSIPTGFATGELFF